This T cell receptor beta chain was captured in a study of blood T cell repertoires in COVID-19. Study-level background: The cDNA or gDNA used as material had been derived from T cells, B-cell-depleted T cells, or PBMCs.

V trimming: 4 bases; J trimming: 2 bases; junction bases outside the gene matches: 6. The germline V gene encodes CDR1 LNHDA and CDR2 SQIVND (reference sequence). The CDR3 extends over 15 amino acids. In its sample, this clone was seen a few times. Under the authors' procedure: From reference gene primer amplification, estimates of nucleated cell counts were derived. TCRdb's copy holds only in-frame clones and misses some; the assay was immunoSEQ multiplex PCR. The V and J calls and clone size are taken from that table; D and trimming were inferred from the DNA. The sample includes about 190,000 clones, around 80% of them seen just once.

The TCR originated in a man under 40 with active or convalescent COVID-19. Input material: peripheral blood. V gene TRBV19 combines with J gene TRBJ1-2, with TRBD1 identical over 8 bases. The CDR3: CASSTWGQENYGYTF. Written as DNA, the CDR3 is TGTGCCAGTAGTACCTGGGGACAGGAGAACTATGGCTACACCTTC.